Below, 25 T cell receptor beta chains from the same sample are listed, as sequenced in a study of radiotherapy plus CTLA-4 blockade in lung cancer. The table came from immunoSEQ multiplex PCR; TCRdb's copy has only in-frame clones and leaves some out. The sample shows roughly 32,000 clones, over 70% of them seen only once. This material consisted of peripheral blood, taken from a patient treated with radiotherapy plus ipilimumab. These receptors were taken from a human donor with non-small cell lung cancer that progressed on radiotherapy plus ipilimumab.

This clone showed up just once. This chain uses TRBV29-1 with TRBJ1-5, with TRBD1 as a possible D gene (5 bases). Germline assignment: CDR1 SQVTM and CDR2 ANQGSEA. This CDR3 comprises 12 residues. The V end lost 6 bases, the J end lost 1 base, and 7 bases lay between the germline ends. This CDR3 reads CSVSGSNQPQHF. CDR3 nucleotide sequence: TGCAGCGTCTCAGGGAGCAATCAGCCCCAGCATTTT.

The chain is built from TRBV6-1 and TRBJ1-6; no definite D call. The CDR3 runs 13 residues. Germline V gives CDR1 MNHNS, CDR2 SASEGT. The V and J ends lost 7 bases and 2 bases respectively, with 6 bases between them. Here the CDR3 reads CASMETYNSPLHF. CDR3 nucleotide sequence: TGTGCCAGCATGGAAACCTATAATTCACCCCTCCACTTT.

This sequence joins TRBV29-1 and TRBJ1-4; 9 positions agree with TRBD1. Per the germline V gene, CDR1 is SQVTM and CDR2 is ANQGSEA. The V segment lost 7 bases and the J segment 7 bases; nucleotides outside the gene matches: 13. This CDR3 region has 15 residues. The CDR3 is CSAGQTGGRGEKLFF. In DNA, the CDR3 is TGCAGCGCAGGTCAGACAGGGGGAAGGGGTGAAAAACTGTTTTTT.

V is TRBV2 and J is TRBJ1-5; TRBD1 might be the D (6 bases). The V end was cut by 4 bases, the J end by 5 bases, with 12 bases between. The germline V gene has CDR1 SNHLY and CDR2 FYNNEI. There are 14 residues in the CDR3. CDR3 amino acids: CASSAGGNDQPQHF. CDR3 sequence (DNA): TGTGCCAGCAGTGCGGGGGGCAATGATCAGCCCCAGCATTTT.

The V gene is TRBV28, the J gene TRBJ1-6, with 10 bases matching TRBD1. Germline values: CDR1 MDHEN, CDR2 SYDVKM. The ends lost 6 bases at V and 8 bases at J; junction bases unmatched: 4. This CDR3 is 14 amino acids long. The CDR3 is CASRLTGGYSPLHF. CDR3 bases: TGTGCCAGCAGATTGACAGGGGGCTATTCACCCCTCCACTTT.

The V and J genes are TRBV7-6 and TRBJ1-1; a weak D match, TRBD1 (6 bases). Germline CDR1 reads SGHVS; CDR2 reads FNYEAQ. V gave up 5 bases and J gave up 7 bases, with 17 bases separating them. The CDR3 runs to 14 residues. This CDR3 is CASSPYRTEIEAFF. The CDR3 DNA follows: TGTGCCAGCAGCCCCTATAGGACAGAGATTGAAGCTTTCTTT.

The V gene is TRBV9, the J gene TRBJ2-2; TRBD2 aligns across 14 bases. Germline V gene lookup returns CDR1 SGDLS and CDR2 YYNGEE. The J segment lost 4 bases and the V segment lost 4 bases, leaving 15 bases of the junction unmatched. The CDR3 is made up of 20 amino acids. This CDR3 reads CASSPRLAGGRLDTTGELFF. In DNA, the CDR3 is TGTGCCAGCAGCCCACGACTAGCGGGGGGGCGTCTCGATACCACCGGGGAGCTGTTTTTT.

The chain joins TRBV7-2 to TRBJ1-2; TRBD1 might be the D (5 bases). Per germline, CDR1 SGHTA and CDR2 FQGNSA. The CDR3 is 18 amino acids. V lost 2 bases, J lost 0 bases, and 19 bases lay in between. The CDR3 DNA reads as TGTGCCAGCAGCTTAAGACAGACGGAGGGAGTTCCTAACTATGGCTACACCTTC. Amino acids: CASSLRQTEGVPNYGYTF.

This clone was detected only once. The chain carries TRBV6-1 and TRBJ1-1, with D maybe TRBD1 (5 bases). Germline CDR1 and CDR2: MNHNS and SASEGT. This CDR3 contains 14 residues. V shed 8 bases and J shed 5 bases, with 18 bases lying between them. CDR3 residues: CASEVPGGMTEAFF. CDR3 nucleotides: TGTGCCAGCGAGGTACCGGGGGGGATGACTGAAGCTTTCTTT.

The rearrangement joins TRBV6-5 to TRBJ2-7; D is uncertain. V was cut by 7 bases and J by 2 bases, with 15 bases left in between. CDR3 length: 14 amino acids. In germline, CDR1 is MNHEY, CDR2 SVGAGI. The CDR3 spells CASTPRSGPYEQYF. The CDR3 DNA reads TGTGCCAGCACCCCTCGGTCCGGACCCTACGAGCAGTACTTC.

V gene TRBV28 combines with J gene TRBJ1-1; TRBD1 agrees at 8 bases. The CDR3 contains 15 residues. The junction had 9 bases not matched to a gene; V was cut back by 5 bases and J by 4 bases. Germline assignment: CDR1 MDHEN and CDR2 SYDVKM. CDR3 in amino acids: CASSPQGAWSTEAFF. The DNA of the CDR3 is TGTGCCAGCAGTCCGCAGGGGGCTTGGAGCACTGAAGCTTTCTTT.

This chain uses TRBV4-1 with TRBJ2-6; 8 bases agree with TRBD2. The CDR3 contains 16 residues. The V and J ends lost 2 bases and 4 bases, in that order; junction bases with no gene match: 4. CDR1 is MGHRA, CDR2 YSYEKL, per germline. CDR3 sequence reads: CASSQSGGNGANVLTF. CDR3 DNA: TGCGCCAGCAGCCAAAGCGGGGGAAACGGGGCCAACGTCCTGACTTTC.

This chain uses TRBV28 with TRBJ2-1; 16 bases are shared with TRBD2. The germline V gene encodes CDR1 MDHEN and CDR2 SYDVKM. This CDR3 is 18 amino acids long. J lost 6 bases, V lost 5 bases, and 10 bases had no gene match. The CDR3 loop reads CASSLRGLAGGLVNEQFF. The CDR3, as DNA: TGTGCCAGCAGTCTAAGGGGACTAGCGGGAGGGCTAGTCAATGAGCAGTTCTTC.

The chain uses TRBV5-8 and TRBJ1-5, with a tentative D call TRBD1 (6 bases). The V and J ends lost 4 bases and 1 base respectively, with 12 bases between them. Germline CDR1 and CDR2: SGHTS and YDEGEE. The CDR3 runs to 15 residues. The CDR3 region has the DNA TGTGCCAGCAGCGGTGGGACATCCAGCAATCAGCCCCAGCATTTT. This encodes CASSGGTSSNQPQHF.

The CDR3 sequence is CASSLGQNTGELFF. Written as DNA, the CDR3 is TGTGCCAGCAGTTTGGGGCAGAACACCGGGGAGCTGTTTTTT. The J gene is TRBJ2-2, the V gene TRBV28; a possible D gene is TRBD1 (5 bases). Trimming cost V 3 bases and J 1 base, with 6 bases left between them. This CDR3 contains 14 residues. The germline CDR1 and CDR2 sequences are MDHEN and SYDVKM.

The gene calls are TRBV30 and TRBJ2-5; TRBD1 matches 7 bases. V shed 4 bases and J 4 bases; nucleotides not matched to a gene: 12. Germline V gene lookup returns CDR1 GTSNPN and CDR2 SVGIG (reference sequence). The CDR3 totals 15 residues. For the CDR3, the DNA is TGTGCCTGGACCGGAATGGGACAGCTGGCAGAGACCCAGTACTTC. The encoded protein is CAWTGMGQLAETQYF.

The rearrangement joins TRBV5-4 to TRBJ2-3; 12 nucleotides match TRBD2. Losses at the gene ends were 4 bases for V and 6 bases for J; bases not matched to a gene: 9. Germline CDR1 is SGHNT and CDR2 is YYREEE (reference sequence). This CDR3 region has 16 residues. The CDR3 region has the DNA TGTGCCAGCAGCGCGTCTAGCGGGGGGGCAGGGGATACGCAGTATTTT. It translates to CASSASSGGAGDTQYF. The entire variable domain, with the rest obtained from reference TRBV5-4 and TRBJ2-3, is as follows: ETGVTQSPTHLIKTRGQQVTLRCSSQSGHNTVSWYQQALGQGPQFIFQYYREEENGRGNFPPRFSGLQFPNYSSELNVNALELDDSALYLCASSASSGGAGDTQYFGPGTRLTVL.

As to this clone: The same CDR3 is also encoded by other DNA sequences in this sample. V is TRBV28 and J is TRBJ2-2, with D tentatively TRBD1 (5 bases). V lost 5 bases, J lost 5 bases, and 9 bases lay in between. The CDR3 covers 13 residues. Germline CDR1 and CDR2: MDHEN and SYDVKM. In DNA form, the CDR3 reads TGTGCCAGCAGTAGGGCAGGGACCGGGGAGCTGTTTTTT. Translating it yields CASSRAGTGELFF.

This rearrangement joins TRBV19 to TRBJ2-5, with 8 bases aligning to TRBD1. CDR3 length: 13 residues. V was pared by 3 bases and J by 5 bases, with 2 bases of the junction left unmatched. Per the germline V gene, CDR1 is LNHDA and CDR2 is SQIVND (reference sequence). The DNA for the CDR3 is TGTGCCAGTAGTATGAACAGGGGGGAGACCCAGTACTTC. Amino acid sequence: CASSMNRGETQYF.

This chain links TRBV9 with TRBJ2-1; tentatively, D is TRBD2 (5 bases). This CDR3 has 14 amino acids. V was trimmed by 4 bases and J by 5 bases, leaving 13 bases between them. CDR1 is SGDLS, CDR2 YYNGEE, per germline. The CDR3 loop is CASSPHGDDNEQFF. CDR3 in DNA: TGTGCCAGCAGCCCCCACGGGGATGACAATGAGCAGTTCTTC. Variable domain in full (rest from reference TRBV9 and TRBJ2-1): DSGVTQTPKHLITATGQRVTLRCSPRSGDLSVYWYQQSLDQGLQFLIQYYNGEERAKGNILERFSAQQFPDLHSELNLSSLELGDSALYFCASSPHGDDNEQFFGPGTRLTVL.

This chain connects TRBV19 to TRBJ1-6; D call uncertain. The V gene's germline CDR1 is LNHDA and CDR2 SQIVND (reference sequence). This CDR3 has 17 amino acids. The ends were cut back, 3 bases at V and 4 bases at J, with 16 bases in the middle. CDR3 DNA: TGTGCCAGTAGTATTTACTCCGGGAGCCGTTATAATTCACCCCTCCACTTT. Protein: CASSIYSGSRYNSPLHF.

This clone is medium-sized. The CDR3 bases are TGTGCCAGCAGCCCGCGGACAGGGCATTACGAGCAGTACTTC. It is translated as CASSPRTGHYEQYF. The rearrangement links TRBV7-9 to TRBJ2-7; 8 bases line up with TRBD1. The CDR3 runs to 14 residues. V shed 5 bases, J shed 4 bases, and the junction held 7 bases outside the gene matches. Germline loops: CDR1 SEHNR, CDR2 FQNEAQ (reference sequence).

This clone has more than one count but fewer than ten. V and J are TRBV6-1 and TRBJ1-1; TRBD1 might be the D (5 bases). Germline V gene sequence: CDR1 MNHNS, CDR2 SASEGT. V lost 8 bases and J lost 4, with 8 bases in between. This CDR3 is 11 amino acids long. The CDR3 DNA sequence: TGTGCCAGCCAGAGGGGCACTGAAGCTTTCTTT. It specifies CASQRGTEAFF.

This clone appeared a few times. The CDR3 sequence: CASSVAGGQETQYF. In DNA form, the CDR3 reads TGTGCCAGCAGCGTAGCAGGGGGCCAAGAGACCCAGTACTTC. V usage is TRBV9 and J usage is TRBJ2-5, with 7 positions matching TRBD1. Losses at the gene ends were 0 bases for V and 1 base for J; bases not matched to a gene: 0. CDR3 length: 14 amino acids. Germline V gene lookup returns CDR1 SGDLS and CDR2 YYNGEE.

This CDR3 reads CASVAGGAYNEQFF. The CDR3 coding sequence is TGCGCCAGCGTAGCGGGGGGGGCCTACAATGAGCAGTTCTTC. The chain employs TRBV5-1 and TRBJ2-1; TRBD2 aligns across 11 bases. The CDR3 is 14 amino acids. Germline-derived CDR1 and CDR2 are SGHRS and YFSETQ. V was clipped by 7 bases and J by 2 bases; unmatched bases: 2.